The entry that follows covers one TCR beta chain sequence. It lacks a known antigen. No much larger clone is present one base from it, and per-base qualities are unavailable. The data were obtained in a study of blood T cell repertoires in COVID-19 (dated by TCRdb to between 2020 and 2021). Study-wide context: The collaborator samples originated in the United States, Italy and Spain and spanned the acute and convalescent phases of COVID-19. The material from the prospective study consisted of cDNA or gDNA derived from T cells, B-cell-depleted T cells, or PBMCs. A freely available public database, intended as a resource for researchers studying the immune response to SARS-CoV-2, is where the repertoires were released. The samples were drawn from two sources: the first 160 participants of the ongoing ImmuneRACE study, and 1,000 to 1,500 subjects contributed by 6 global collaborators. A de-identified subject ID, COVID-19 status, age in years and sex were almost always included in the sample metadata. The dataset comprised deeply sampled blood TCRbeta repertoires from subjects exposed to, actively infected with, or recovered from COVID-19. Where HLA class I and class II types were available, the types were taken from metadata supplied by the sample provider, not from assay-based typing.

TCRbeta CDR3 regions were amplified from genomic DNA by means of the immunoSEQ Assay, a bias-controlled multiplex PCR. The authors processed their data as follows. The number of nucleated cells in each sample was estimated by amplification of reference gene primers within the assay. To quantify the absolute abundance of each unique TCRbeta CDR3 rearrangement, sequence reads were collapsed and filtered. For each sample, productive Simpson clonality was calculated as the square root of Simpson's diversity index over productive rearrangements. Here the immuneACCESS table is served through TCRdb, limited to in-frame sequences with V and J called. Missing clones are a known gap in these copies; in checked studies unresolved V genes cover under half, and the rest lacks a known reason. V and J calls and clone size come straight from that table; D and trimming were deduced from the DNA. The sample table lists approximately 200,000 clones, roughly 84% of them with a count of one. The top ten constitute approximately 5.1% of the sample.

The paper as a whole reports these results and caveats: How much clinical and demographic metadata was included differed by source and by participant, and the metadata was provided uncurated.

Looking up the germline V gene (reference sequence) yields CDR1 LGHDT and CDR2 YNNKEL. Trimmed from V: 3 bases; trimmed from J: 0 bases; junction bases lacking a gene match: 8. Including cysteine and phenylalanine, the CDR3 has 16 amino acids. CDR3 DNA only is kept here, 48 bases in frame from base 1. Samples from volunteer blood donors who had recovered from COVID-19 were contributed by a second Seattle source. Collaborating institutions collected whole blood in K2EDTA tubes following their own protocols. For TCRbeta analysis, collaborators shipped samples in one of three forms: frozen whole blood, isolated PBMCs, or DNA extracted from either of those sample types.

The receptor's source is a woman aged 55-70 years who had recovered from COVID-19. The rearranged chain carries TRBV3-1 (or the pseudogene TRBV3-2) and TRBJ2-7; 7 central nucleotides agree with TRBD1. The sequenced sample consisted of peripheral blood. The nucleotide sequence reads TGTGCCAGCAGCCATCTGACAGGGTCGATCTCCTACGAGCAGTACTTC. Translated, it gives CASSHLTGSISYEQYF.